The clone carrying this T cell receptor beta chain was seen more than once but under ten times. The source of the sample is a study of identical twins. The germline CDR1 and CDR2 sequences are MGHDK and SYGVNS. Trimming shortened V by 1 base and J by 6 bases, and 9 bases separated the two germline ends. This CDR3 spans 13 amino acids. TCRdb recomputed calls from the 5' RACE reads with MiXCR, one row per CDR3 protein. The sample includes roughly 220,000 distinct CDR3 sequences, approximately 7.1% seen only once; the top ten take 14% to 15%. The sample also formed part of further work on T cells expressing NK-cell markers.

The sequence came from a woman aged 18 to 35 in good health. The sequenced material came from CD8+ T cells sorted from blood. The rearrangement joins TRBV25-1 to TRBJ1-1; D possibly corresponds to TRBD1 (5 bases). CDR3 loop: CASSELEGSEAFF. The CDR3, as DNA: TGTGCCAGCAGTGAATTGGAGGGGTCTGAAGCTTTCTTT.